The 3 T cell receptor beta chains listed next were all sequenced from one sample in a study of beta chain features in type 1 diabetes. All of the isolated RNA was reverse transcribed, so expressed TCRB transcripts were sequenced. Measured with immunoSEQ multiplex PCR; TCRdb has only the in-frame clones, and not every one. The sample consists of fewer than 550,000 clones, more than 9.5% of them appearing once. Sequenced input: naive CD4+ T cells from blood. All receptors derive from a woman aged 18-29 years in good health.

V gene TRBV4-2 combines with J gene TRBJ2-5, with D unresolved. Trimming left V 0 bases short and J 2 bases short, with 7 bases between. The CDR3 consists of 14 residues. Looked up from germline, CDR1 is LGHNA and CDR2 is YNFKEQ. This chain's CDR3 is CASSQETAQETQYF. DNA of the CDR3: TGTGCCAGCAGCCAAGAGACTGCGCAAGAGACCCAGTACTTC.

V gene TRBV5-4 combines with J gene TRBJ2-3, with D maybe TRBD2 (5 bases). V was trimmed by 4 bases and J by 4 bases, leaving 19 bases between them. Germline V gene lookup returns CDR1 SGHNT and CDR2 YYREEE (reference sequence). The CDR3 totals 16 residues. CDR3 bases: TGTGCCAGCAGCCGTGCGCTTAGCGTTCGGGCAGATACGCAGTATTTT. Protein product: CASSRALSVRADTQYF.

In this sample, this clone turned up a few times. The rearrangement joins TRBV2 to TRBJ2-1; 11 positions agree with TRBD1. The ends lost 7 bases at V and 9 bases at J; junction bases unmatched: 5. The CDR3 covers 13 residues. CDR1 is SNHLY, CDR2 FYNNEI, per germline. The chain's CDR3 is CASTGQGAGEQFF. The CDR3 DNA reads TGTGCCAGCACCGGACAGGGGGCAGGTGAGCAGTTCTTC.